This entry lists 21 T cell receptor beta chains sequenced from one sample in a study of T-cell memory formation after mild COVID-19. TCRdb re-derived calls from the 5' RACE reads in MiXCR, one entry per CDR3 protein. The sample has approximately 150,000 distinct CDR3 sequences, approximately 14% seen once. Sequencing was carried out using PBMCs or a T cell subset sorted from them (not recorded which). The receptors shown here come from an adult woman who had mild COVID-19 (a few samples of this study predate the infection). Cell type and time point are not known.

This clonotype was seen just once. At one end, the junction sequence differs from germline, possibly due to a read error. The chain uses TRBV5-6 and TRBJ1-2, with D hard to call. The length of the CDR3 is 13 residues. From germline, CDR1 is SGHDT and CDR2 YYEEEE. CDR3 loop: CASSPAGPYGHTF. CDR3 DNA sequence: TGTGCCAGCAGCCCGGCAGGTCCCTATGGCCACACCTTC.

The table lists this clonotype with a few counts. This rearrangement joins TRBV7-9 to TRBJ1-1, with D unclear. CDR1 SEHNR and CDR2 FQNEAQ come from the germline V gene (reference sequence). The CDR3 sequence is 14 residues long. V lost 0 bases, J lost 6 bases, and 11 bases lay in between. In DNA form, the CDR3 reads TGTGCCAGCAGCTTAGCGCGGGGTTGGGCTGAAGCTTTCTTT. Amino acid sequence: CASSLARGWAEAFF.

In its sample, this clonotype was seen a few times. The chain joins TRBV7-8 to TRBJ2-5, with no clear D. Trimming took off 5 bases at V and 10 bases at J, with 17 bases between the two ends. The CDR3 has 13 residues. CDR1 SGHVS and CDR2 FQNEAQ come from the germline V gene. This CDR3 is CASSPAHPPVQYF. The CDR3 nucleotides are TGTGCCAGCAGCCCAGCACACCCTCCGGTCCAGTACTTC.

The chain has TRBV5-1 and TRBJ2-5; D is undetermined. The V and J ends lost 0 bases and 3 bases respectively, with 9 bases between them. Germline CDR1 reads SGHRS; CDR2 reads YFSETQ. The CDR3 consists of 14 residues. Here the CDR3 reads CASSLGRVEETQYF. As DNA, the CDR3 is TGCGCCAGCAGCTTGGGACGGGTAGAAGAGACCCAGTACTTC.

This clonotype turned up a few times. V usage is TRBV7-3 and J usage is TRBJ1-2, with D unresolved. Germline V lookup: CDR1 SGHTA, CDR2 FQGTGA. V lost 0 bases, J lost 2 bases, and 10 bases lay in between. The CDR3 spans 15 residues. Written as DNA, the CDR3 is TGTGCCAGCAGCTTAACTCCAGAGAAAAACTATGGCTACACCTTC. It encodes CASSLTPEKNYGYTF. Supplemented by reference TRBV7-3 and TRBJ1-2, the full variable domain reads GAGVSQTPSNKVTEKGKYVELRCDPISGHTALYWYRQSLGQGPEFLIYFQGTGAADDSGLPNDRFFAVRPEGSVSTLKIQRTERGDSAVYLCASSLTPEKNYGYTFGSGTRLTVV.

DNA of the CDR3: TGTGCCAGCAGATCCGGGACTACCCACAATGAGCAGTTCTTC. Residues: CASRSGTTHNEQFF. The chain couples TRBV7-2 to TRBJ2-1; 7 bases are a match to TRBD2. The CDR3 contains 14 residues. Germline trimming cut 6 bases from V and 5 bases from J; bases unmatched to any gene: 7. Germline V gene sequence: CDR1 SGHTA, CDR2 FQGNSA. Using reference TRBV7-2 and TRBJ2-1 for the parts outside the CDR3, the full variable domain is GAGVSQSPSNKVTEKGKDVELRCDPISGHTALYWYRQSLGQGLEFLIYFQGNSAPDKSGLPSDRFSAERTGGSVSTLTIQRTQQEDSAVYLCASRSGTTHNEQFFGPGTRLTVL.

The chain is built from TRBV19 and TRBJ2-2; D not certain. The CDR3 is 16 amino acids. V was clipped by 5 bases and J by 5 bases, with 18 bases between them. Looked up from germline, CDR1 is LNHDA and CDR2 is SQIVND (reference sequence). This CDR3 is CASSSHRVLSTGELFF. The CDR3 coding sequence is TGTGCCAGTAGTTCGCATAGGGTATTGTCAACCGGGGAGCTGTTTTTT.

This sequence joins TRBV20-1 and TRBJ1-2, with D possibly matching TRBD1 (5 bases). The germline V and J ends were trimmed by 0 bases and 6 bases, with 11 bases remaining between them. The CDR3 consists of 13 residues. Looked up from germline, CDR1 is DFQATT and CDR2 is SNEGSKA (reference sequence). CDR3 protein: CSARDPWGDGYTF. CDR3 coding DNA: TGCAGTGCTAGAGATCCTTGGGGCGATGGCTACACCTTC.

The V gene is TRBV3-1, the J gene TRBJ2-1, with TRBD1 matching over 7 bases. The CDR3 sequence is 16 residues long. Germline trimming cut 0 bases from V and 10 bases from J; bases unmatched to any gene: 12. CDR1 is LGHDT and CDR2 is YNNKEL in the germline V gene (reference sequence). The CDR3 loop is CASSQDQGGSLGEQFF. In DNA, the CDR3 is TGTGCCAGCAGCCAAGATCAAGGGGGCTCTTTGGGCGAGCAGTTCTTC.

This clonotype turned up a few times. V usage is TRBV29-1 and J usage is TRBJ2-5, with 12 positions matching TRBD2. CDR1 and CDR2 (germline): SQVTM, ANQGSEA. CDR3 length equals 15 residues. Unmatched junction bases numbered 7, after V lost 4 bases and J lost 4 bases. The CDR3 nucleotides are TGCAGCGTTGGACTAGCGGGAGTGAGAGGAGAGACCCAGTACTTC. This encodes CSVGLAGVRGETQYF.

The chain uses TRBV20-1 and TRBJ1-6, with D unresolved. Looked up from germline, CDR1 is DFQATT and CDR2 is SNEGSKA (reference sequence). Trimming shortened V by 0 bases and J by 10 bases, and 16 bases separated the two germline ends. The CDR3 has 15 amino acids. Here the CDR3 DNA reads TGCAGTGCTAGAGACTCAAAAACGGCGGAATCACCCCTCCACTTT. It yields the protein CSARDSKTAESPLHF.

This clonotype was seen a few times. The V call is TRBV5-1, the J call TRBJ2-7; D may be TRBD1 (6 bases). Germline V gene data show CDR1 as SGHRS and CDR2 as YFSETQ. Between the trimmed V and J ends, which lost 5 bases and 2 bases, there was a span of 11 bases. The CDR3 extends over 13 amino acids. The CDR3 DNA is TGCGCCAGCAGTGCCACAGGGCCCTACGAGCAGTACTTC. Protein sequence: CASSATGPYEQYF.

The V call is TRBV7-2, the J call TRBJ2-1; D tentatively fits TRBD1 or TRBD2 (6 bases each). The CDR3 loop spans 15 amino acids. Germline assignment: CDR1 SGHTA and CDR2 FQGNSA. V was shortened by 5 bases and J by 3 bases, with 14 bases between the two germline ends. The CDR3 bases are TGTGCCAGCAGCATCGCAAGGGGGGTCTACAATGAGCAGTTCTTC. It codes for CASSIARGVYNEQFF.

This rearrangement joins TRBV7-6 to TRBJ2-3; D gene uncertain. The CDR3 length is 13 residues. The germline V gene has CDR1 SGHVS and CDR2 FNYEAQ. V was clipped by 2 bases and J by 4 bases, with 7 bases between them. CDR3 sequence reads: CASSLTVSDTQYF. The CDR3 DNA is TGTGCCAGCAGCTTAACGGTCTCAGATACGCAGTATTTT.

This chain joins TRBV12-3 or TRBV12-4 and TRBJ1-2; 7 bases are shared with TRBD1. The CDR3 loop spans 14 amino acids. The trim removed 7 bases at V and 13 bases at J, leaving 18 bases unmatched. Here the CDR3 DNA reads TGTGCCAGCACCCCCCATCATGCAGGGGGGCACTTCACCTTC. Amino acids: CASTPHHAGGHFTF.

This chain links TRBV7-2 with TRBJ2-5; D is ambiguous. This CDR3 has 14 residues. Germline V gene sequence: CDR1 SGHTA, CDR2 FQGNSA. V was shortened by 1 base and J by 2 bases, with 8 bases between the two germline ends. CDR3 protein: CASSLGSAQETQYF. The CDR3, as DNA: TGTGCCAGCAGCTTAGGGTCAGCTCAAGAGACCCAGTACTTC. The whole variable domain, remainder taken from reference TRBV7-2 and TRBJ2-5, is GAGVSQSPSNKVTEKGKDVELRCDPISGHTALYWYRQSLGQGLEFLIYFQGNSAPDKSGLPSDRFSAERTGGSVSTLTIQRTQQEDSAVYLCASSLGSAQETQYFGPGTRLLVL.

The gene calls are TRBV3-1 and TRBJ1-2; no firm D call. CDR1 and CDR2 from the germline V gene are LGHDT and YNNKEL (reference sequence). Trimming left V 1 base short and J 3 bases short, with 3 bases between. The CDR3 covers 12 residues. Written as DNA, the CDR3 is TGTGCCAGCAGCCAAGGTGACTATGGCTACACCTTC. Amino acid sequence: CASSQGDYGYTF.

This clonotype was counted many times. V usage is TRBV3-1 and J usage is TRBJ1-6, with TRBD1 matching 7 bases. The trim removed 1 base at V and 7 bases at J, leaving 1 base unmatched. This CDR3 is 14 amino acids long. Germline V CDR1 and CDR2: LGHDT, YNNKEL (reference sequence). CDR3 nucleotides: TGTGCCAGCAGCCAAGGACAGGGAAATTCACCCCTCCACTTT. Protein sequence: CASSQGQGNSPLHF. The full variable domain, rest sourced from reference TRBV3-1 and TRBJ1-6, is DTAVSQTPKYLVTQMGNDKSIKCEQNLGHDTMYWYKQDSKKFLKIMFSYNNKELIINETVPNRFSPKSPDKAHLNLHINSLELGDSAVYFCASSQGQGNSPLHFGNGTRLTVT.

This clonotype was detected a few times. This chain connects TRBV20-1 to TRBJ2-4, with a weak D call TRBD1 (6 bases). CDR1 DFQATT and CDR2 SNEGSKA come from the germline V gene (reference sequence). The CDR3 is 15 amino acids. Trimming removed 0 bases at V and 1 base at J, with 10 bases between. In DNA, the CDR3 is TGCAGTGCTAGAGATTGGCAGGGGGCCAAAAACATTCAGTACTTC. Translating it yields CSARDWQGAKNIQYF.

This clonotype has a handful of counts. The chain uses TRBV6-1 and TRBJ1-1; D might be TRBD1 (6 bases). With 7 bases removed from V and 0 bases from J, the gap between germline ends came to 12 bases. Per the germline V gene, CDR1 is MNHNS and CDR2 is SASEGT. The CDR3 runs 14 residues. The CDR3 reads CASTLDSLNTEAFF. CDR3 sequence (DNA): TGTGCCAGCACCCTGGACAGCCTGAACACTGAAGCTTTCTTT.

This clonotype showed up just a few times. The gene calls are TRBV6-5 and TRBJ2-7; possible D gene TRBD2, 6 bases. Germline-derived CDR1 and CDR2 are MNHEY and SVGAGI. The CDR3 is 14 residues long. V was shortened by 5 bases and J by 2 bases, with 13 bases between the two germline ends. The CDR3 protein is CASSRESRAYEQYF. As DNA, the CDR3 is TGTGCCAGCAGTCGGGAGTCCAGGGCCTACGAGCAGTACTTC.